A single T cell receptor beta chain is shown here with its context. The data originate from a study of blood T cell repertoires in COVID-19. In the study overall: Some COVID-19 samples were acute and others convalescent; all came from the United States, Italy and Spain. The cDNA or gDNA used as material had been derived from T cells, B-cell-depleted T cells, or PBMCs.

Authors' processing steps: Scientists estimated how many nucleated cells there were by amplifying reference gene primers. The repertoire was sequenced with immunoSEQ multiplex PCR; TCRdb's copy has only in-frame clones and lacks some. From that table come the V and J calls and clone size; the DNA was used to work out D and trimming. Among around 300,000 clones listed, around 88% were seen once. From germline, CDR1 is SGHNT and CDR2 YYREEE (reference sequence). The CDR3 totals 15 residues. Trimming removed 3 bases from V and 3 bases from J; junction bases left unmatched: 8. Seattle participants joined during active infection and were tracked over time.

Input material: peripheral blood. The chain joins TRBV5-4 to TRBJ1-1; TRBD1 aligns across 7 bases. The source is a woman in her 70s with COVID-19, enrolled during active disease. The CDR3 here is CASSSKRTGDTEAFF. Here the CDR3 DNA reads TGTGCCAGCAGCTCGAAACGGACAGGAGACACTGAAGCTTTCTTT. The full variable domain, its missing parts supplied by reference TRBV5-4 and TRBJ1-1, is ETGVTQSPTHLIKTRGQQVTLRCSSQSGHNTVSWYQQALGQGPQFIFQYYREEENGRGNFPPRFSGLQFPNYSSELNVNALELDDSALYLCASSSKRTGDTEAFFGQGTRLTVV.